This T cell receptor beta chain was captured by sequencing in a study of identifying expanded T cells in peripheral blood. Remarks on this clone: Its specificity is not known.

Sequenced by immunoSEQ multiplex PCR; TCRdb stores in-frame clones only, minus some. The data show some 90,000 clones, approximately 90% seen once. Study observations and caveats: Clone count variance between approximately two-week samples rose with total template count.

Germline V gene lookup returns CDR1 ENHRY and CDR2 SYGVKD. V gave up 0 bases and J gave up 0 bases, with 5 bases separating them. The CDR3 is 15 residues long. No infections or other immune events were documented during collection. This TCR derives from a person between 18 and 75 years old in good health. The chain is built from TRBV10-3 and TRBJ1-4; D not resolved. The sequencing input was blood. CDR3 in amino acids: CAISESGATNEKLFF. The CDR3, as DNA: TGTGCCATCAGTGAGTCAGGAGCAACTAATGAAAAACTGTTTTTT.